This T cell receptor beta chain was profiled in a study of cytomegalovirus exposure and HLA in healthy donors. While the first cohort had 600 to 850 subjects, the donors belonged to the separate validation cohort of over a hundred subjects. The CDR3 loop spans 14 amino acids. The V end was cut by 5 bases, the J end by 2 bases, with 13 bases between. CDR1 SNHLY and CDR2 FYNNEI come from the germline V gene. Remarks on this clone: Its antigen is not identified.

General study points: Through in vitro validation, three CMV-associated chains were shown to be specific for CMV antigens. The classifier was said to identify cytomegalovirus status with high specificity and sensitivity. Subsequent analysis of the 110 or so validation repertoires found a tendency for first-cohort TCR clusters to co-occur.

Profiling relied on immunoSEQ multiplex PCR, and the TCRdb table lists in-frame clones only, not all of them. The repertoire consists of about 170,000 clones, with 87% occurring once and the leading ten covering roughly 1.3%. This TCR came from a woman in her 30s in good health and CMV-seronegative. Sequences were obtained from PBMCs. The rearrangement joins TRBV2 to TRBJ2-7; D remains ambiguous. The CDR3 region has the DNA TGTGCCAGCAGTCCCGGGTCGCTCACCTACGAGCAGTACTTC. It is translated as CASSPGSLTYEQYF.